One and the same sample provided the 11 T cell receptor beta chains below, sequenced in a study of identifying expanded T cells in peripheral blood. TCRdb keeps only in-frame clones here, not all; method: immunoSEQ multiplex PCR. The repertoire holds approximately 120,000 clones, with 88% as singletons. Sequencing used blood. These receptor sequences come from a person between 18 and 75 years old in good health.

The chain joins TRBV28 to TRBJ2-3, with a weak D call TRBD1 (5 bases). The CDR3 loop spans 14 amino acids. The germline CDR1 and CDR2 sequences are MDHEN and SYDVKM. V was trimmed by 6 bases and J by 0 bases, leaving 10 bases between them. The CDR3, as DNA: TGTGCCAGCAGGTCCCAGGGTAGCACAGATACGCAGTATTTT. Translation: CASRSQGSTDTQYF.

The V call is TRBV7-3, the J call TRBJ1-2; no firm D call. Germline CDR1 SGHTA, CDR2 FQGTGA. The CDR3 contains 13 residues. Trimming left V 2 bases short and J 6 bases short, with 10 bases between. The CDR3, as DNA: TGTGCCAGCAGCTTAGGGCTAAGTGATGGCTACACCTTC. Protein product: CASSLGLSDGYTF.

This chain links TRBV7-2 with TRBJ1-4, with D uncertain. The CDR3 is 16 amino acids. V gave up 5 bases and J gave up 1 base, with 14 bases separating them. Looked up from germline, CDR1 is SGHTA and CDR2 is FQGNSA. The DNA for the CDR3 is TGTGCCAGCAGCCTGTGGGGTGGTTTAACTAATGAAAAACTGTTTTTT. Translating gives CASSLWGGLTNEKLFF.

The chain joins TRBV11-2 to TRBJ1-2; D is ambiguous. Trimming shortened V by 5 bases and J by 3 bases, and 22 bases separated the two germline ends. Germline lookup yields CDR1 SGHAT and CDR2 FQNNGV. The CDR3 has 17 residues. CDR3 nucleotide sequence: TGTGCCAGCAGCCCGAACGACGTCGATGTAAGCTACTATGGCTACACCTTC. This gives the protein CASSPNDVDVSYYGYTF.

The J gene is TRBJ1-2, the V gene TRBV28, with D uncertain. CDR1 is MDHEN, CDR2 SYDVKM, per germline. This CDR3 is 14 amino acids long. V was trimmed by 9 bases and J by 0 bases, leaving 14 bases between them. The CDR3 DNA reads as TGTGCCAGTACCGGTAGCGGTACTAACTATGGCTACACCTTC. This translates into CASTGSGTNYGYTF.

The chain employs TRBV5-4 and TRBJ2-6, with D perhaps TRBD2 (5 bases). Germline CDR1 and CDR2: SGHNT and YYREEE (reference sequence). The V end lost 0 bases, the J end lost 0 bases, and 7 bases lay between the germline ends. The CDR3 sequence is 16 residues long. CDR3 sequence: CASSLGGNSGANVLTF. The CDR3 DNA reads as TGTGCCAGCAGCTTGGGAGGGAACTCTGGGGCCAACGTCCTGACTTTC.

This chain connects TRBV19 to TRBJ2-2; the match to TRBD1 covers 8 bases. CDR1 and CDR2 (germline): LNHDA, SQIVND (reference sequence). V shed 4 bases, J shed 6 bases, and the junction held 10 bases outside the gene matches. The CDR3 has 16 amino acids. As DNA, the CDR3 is TGTGCCAGTAGTACTCGACAGGGGAGCGGCGCCGGGGAGCTGTTTTTT. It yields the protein CASSTRQGSGAGELFF.

Here the CDR3 DNA reads TGTGCCAGCAGTGAACAAGGTATCCAAGAGACCCAGTACTTC. It specifies CASSEQGIQETQYF. The chain uses TRBV2 and TRBJ2-5; D unclear. This CDR3 region has 14 residues. Trimming removed 2 bases from V and 1 base from J, with 8 bases in between. In germline, CDR1 is SNHLY, CDR2 FYNNEI.

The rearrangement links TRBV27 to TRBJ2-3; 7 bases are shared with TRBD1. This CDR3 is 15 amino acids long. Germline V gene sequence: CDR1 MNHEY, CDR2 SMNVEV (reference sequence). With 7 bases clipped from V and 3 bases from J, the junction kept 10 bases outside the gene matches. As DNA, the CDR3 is TGTGCCAGCACCCTCTGGGGACAGACTACAGATACGCAGTATTTT. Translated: CASTLWGQTTDTQYF.

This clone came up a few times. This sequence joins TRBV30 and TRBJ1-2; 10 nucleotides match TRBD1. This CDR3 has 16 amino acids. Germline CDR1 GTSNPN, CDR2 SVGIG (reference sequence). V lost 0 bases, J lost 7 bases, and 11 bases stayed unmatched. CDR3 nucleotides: TGTGCCTGGAGTGTAGCCTTCCGACAGGGGGCGTCTGGCTACACCTTC. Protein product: CAWSVAFRQGASGYTF.

CDR3 nucleotides: TGTGCCAGTAGGCGACTAGACGCCTTTCAAGAGACCCAGTACTTC. It specifies CASRRLDAFQETQYF. The V call is TRBV19, the J call TRBJ2-5; weak D call: TRBD2 (6 bases). This CDR3 has 15 residues. The germline CDR1 and CDR2 sequences are LNHDA and SQIVND (reference sequence). V was shortened by 6 bases and J by 2 bases, with 16 bases between the two germline ends.